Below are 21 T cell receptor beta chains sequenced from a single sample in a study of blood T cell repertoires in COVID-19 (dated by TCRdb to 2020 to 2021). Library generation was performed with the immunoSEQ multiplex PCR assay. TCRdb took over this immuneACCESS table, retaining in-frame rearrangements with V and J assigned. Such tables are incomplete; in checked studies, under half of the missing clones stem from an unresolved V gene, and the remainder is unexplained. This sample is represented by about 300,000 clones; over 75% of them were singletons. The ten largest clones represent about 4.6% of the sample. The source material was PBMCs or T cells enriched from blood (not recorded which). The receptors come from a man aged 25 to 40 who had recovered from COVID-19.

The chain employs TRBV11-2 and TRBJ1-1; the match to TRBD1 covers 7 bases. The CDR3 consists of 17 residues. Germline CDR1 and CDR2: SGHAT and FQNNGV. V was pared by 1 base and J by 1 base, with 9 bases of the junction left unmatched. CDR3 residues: CASSLVATGSGNTEAFF. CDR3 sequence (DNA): TGTGCCAGCAGCTTAGTGGCGACAGGGTCTGGGAACACTGAAGCTTTCTTT.

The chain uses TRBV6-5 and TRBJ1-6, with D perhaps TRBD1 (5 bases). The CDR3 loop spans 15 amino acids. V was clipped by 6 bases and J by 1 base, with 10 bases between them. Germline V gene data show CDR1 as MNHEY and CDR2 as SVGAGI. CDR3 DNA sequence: TGTGCCAGCAGAATCAGGACATCCTATAATTCACCCCTCCACTTT. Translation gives CASRIRTSYNSPLHF.

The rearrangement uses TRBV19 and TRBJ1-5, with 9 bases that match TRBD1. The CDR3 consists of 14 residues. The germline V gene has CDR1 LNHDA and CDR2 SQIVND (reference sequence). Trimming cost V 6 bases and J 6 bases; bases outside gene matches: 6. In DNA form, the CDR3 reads TGTGCCAGTAGACCGGGACAGGGAGGTCAGCCCCAGCATTTT. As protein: CASRPGQGGQPQHF. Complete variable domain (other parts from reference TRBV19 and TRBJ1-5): DGGITQSPKYLFRKEGQNVTLSCEQNLNHDAMYWYRQDPGQGLRLIYYSQIVNDFQKGDIAEGYSVSREKKESFPLTVTSAQKNPTAFYLCASRPGQGGQPQHFGDGTRLSIL.

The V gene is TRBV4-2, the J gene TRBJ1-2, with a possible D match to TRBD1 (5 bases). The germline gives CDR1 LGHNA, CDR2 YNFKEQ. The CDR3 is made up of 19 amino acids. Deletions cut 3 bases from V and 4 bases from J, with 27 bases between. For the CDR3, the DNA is TGTGCCAGCAGCCATTCCGAGCGATCCTCAGGGATCGTTAGCTATGGCTACACCTTC. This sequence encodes CASSHSERSSGIVSYGYTF.

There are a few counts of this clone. The CDR3 DNA reads TGTGCCAGCAGCTTCGGACAGAAATTACCCTACAATGAGCAGTTCTTC. This sequence encodes CASSFGQKLPYNEQFF. The chain carries TRBV7-6 and TRBJ2-1, with D possibly TRBD1 on 6 matching bases. The CDR3 runs to 16 residues. Deletions cut 3 bases from V and 2 bases from J, with 14 bases between. Germline V gene lookup returns CDR1 SGHVS and CDR2 FNYEAQ.

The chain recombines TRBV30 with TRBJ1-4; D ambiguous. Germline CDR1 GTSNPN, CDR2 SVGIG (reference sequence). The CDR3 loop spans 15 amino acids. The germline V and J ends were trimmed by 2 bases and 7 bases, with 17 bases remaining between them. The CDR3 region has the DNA TGTGCCTGGAGTATCCCGATTGGCCGGGGTGAAAAACTGTTTTTT. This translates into CAWSIPIGRGEKLFF.

DNA of the CDR3: TGTGCCAGCAGCCAAGGGGCAGGCGAAAAACTGTTTTTT. This sequence encodes CASSQGAGEKLFF. The genes are TRBV3-1 (or the pseudogene TRBV3-2) and TRBJ1-4; D is undetermined. Per the germline V gene, CDR1 is LGHDT and CDR2 is YNNKEL (reference sequence). The CDR3 is 13 amino acids. Trimming removed 1 base from V and 8 bases from J, with 8 bases in between.

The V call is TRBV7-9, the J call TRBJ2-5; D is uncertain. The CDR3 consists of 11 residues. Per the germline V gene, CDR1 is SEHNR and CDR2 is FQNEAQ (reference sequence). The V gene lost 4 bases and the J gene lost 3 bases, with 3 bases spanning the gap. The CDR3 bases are TGTGCCAGCAGCTCCAAAGAGACCCAGTACTTC. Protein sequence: CASSSKETQYF.

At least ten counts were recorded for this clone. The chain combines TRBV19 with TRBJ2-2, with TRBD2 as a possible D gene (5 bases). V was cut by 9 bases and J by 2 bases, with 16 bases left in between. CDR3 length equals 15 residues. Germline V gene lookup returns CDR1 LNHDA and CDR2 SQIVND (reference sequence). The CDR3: CASTRTRQNTGELFF. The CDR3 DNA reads TGTGCCAGCACTAGGACGCGCCAAAACACCGGGGAGCTGTTTTTT. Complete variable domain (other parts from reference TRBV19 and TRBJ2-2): DGGITQSPKYLFRKEGQNVTLSCEQNLNHDAMYWYRQDPGQGLRLIYYSQIVNDFQKGDIAEGYSVSREKKESFPLTVTSAQKNPTAFYLCASTRTRQNTGELFFGEGSRLTVL.

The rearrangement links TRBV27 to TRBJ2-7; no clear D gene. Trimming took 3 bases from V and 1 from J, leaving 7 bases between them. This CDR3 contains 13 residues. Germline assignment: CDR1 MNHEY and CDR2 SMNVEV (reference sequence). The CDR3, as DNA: TGTGCCAGCAGTTTTTTCGGGTCCTACGAGCAGTACTTC. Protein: CASSFFGSYEQYF.

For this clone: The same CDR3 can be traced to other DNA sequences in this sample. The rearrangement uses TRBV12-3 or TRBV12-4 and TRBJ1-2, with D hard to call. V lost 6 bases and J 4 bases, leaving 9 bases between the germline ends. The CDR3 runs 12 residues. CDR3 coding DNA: TGTGCCAGCAGCCCAACGGGCTATGGCTACACCTTC. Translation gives CASSPTGYGYTF.

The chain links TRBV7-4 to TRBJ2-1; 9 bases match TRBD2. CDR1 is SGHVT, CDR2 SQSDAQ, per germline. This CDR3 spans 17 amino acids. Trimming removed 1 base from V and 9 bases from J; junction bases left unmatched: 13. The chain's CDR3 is CASSLEAGGPIQGEQFF. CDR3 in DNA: TGTGCCAGCAGCTTAGAAGCGGGGGGCCCGATACAGGGTGAGCAGTTCTTC.

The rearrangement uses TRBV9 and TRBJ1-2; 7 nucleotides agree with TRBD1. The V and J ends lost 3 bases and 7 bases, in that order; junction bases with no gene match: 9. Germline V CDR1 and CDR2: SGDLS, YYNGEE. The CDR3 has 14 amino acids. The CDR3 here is CASSDRGSAFGYTF. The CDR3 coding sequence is TGTGCCAGCAGCGACAGGGGCTCAGCCTTTGGCTACACCTTC.

As DNA, the CDR3 is TGTGCCAGCAGCCAAGGGGCGATGTACTACAATGAGCAGTTCTTC. The encoded protein is CASSQGAMYYNEQFF. The chain carries TRBV3-1 (or the pseudogene TRBV3-2) and TRBJ2-1, with no clear D. Germline V CDR1 and CDR2: LGHDT, YNNKEL (reference sequence). Deletions cut 1 base from V and 3 bases from J, with 10 bases between. The length of the CDR3 is 15 residues.

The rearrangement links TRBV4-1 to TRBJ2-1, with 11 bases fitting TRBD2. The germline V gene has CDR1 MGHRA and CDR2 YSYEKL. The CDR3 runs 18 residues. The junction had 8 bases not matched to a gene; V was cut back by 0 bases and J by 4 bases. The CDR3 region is CASSQDPVTSGTYNEQFF. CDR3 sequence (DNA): TGCGCCAGCAGCCAAGATCCCGTGACTAGCGGGACTTACAATGAGCAGTTCTTC.

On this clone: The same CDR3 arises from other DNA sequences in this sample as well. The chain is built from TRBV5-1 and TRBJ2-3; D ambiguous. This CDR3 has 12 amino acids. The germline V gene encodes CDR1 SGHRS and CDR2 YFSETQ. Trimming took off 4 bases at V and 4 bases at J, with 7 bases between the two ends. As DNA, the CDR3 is TGCGCCAGCAGCCCCGGTCCAGATACGCAGTATTTT. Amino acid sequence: CASSPGPDTQYF.

In DNA form, the CDR3 reads TGCGCCAGCAGCCAAGATCGGCGGGAGGCGTCCTACGAGCAGTACTTC. It specifies CASSQDRREASYEQYF. V is TRBV4-1 and J is TRBJ2-7; 8 bases line up with TRBD2. Germline lookup yields CDR1 MGHRA and CDR2 YSYEKL. The trim removed 0 bases at V and 1 base at J, leaving 5 bases unmatched. The CDR3 is made up of 16 amino acids.

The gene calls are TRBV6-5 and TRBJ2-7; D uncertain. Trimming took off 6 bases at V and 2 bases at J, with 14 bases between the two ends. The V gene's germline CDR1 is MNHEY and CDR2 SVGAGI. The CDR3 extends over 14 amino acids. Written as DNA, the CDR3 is TGTGCCAGCAGCCGCCTGTCCGGAGCCTACGAGCAGTACTTC. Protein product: CASSRLSGAYEQYF.

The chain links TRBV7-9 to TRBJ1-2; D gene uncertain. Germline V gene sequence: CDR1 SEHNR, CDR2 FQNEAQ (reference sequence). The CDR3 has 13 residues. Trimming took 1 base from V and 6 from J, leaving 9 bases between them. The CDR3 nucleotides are TGTGCCAGCAGCTTAGATCGAGTGGATGGCTACACCTTC. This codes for CASSLDRVDGYTF.

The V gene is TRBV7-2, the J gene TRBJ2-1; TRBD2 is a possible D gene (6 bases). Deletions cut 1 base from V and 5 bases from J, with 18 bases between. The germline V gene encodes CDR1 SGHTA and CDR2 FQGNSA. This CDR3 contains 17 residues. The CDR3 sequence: CASSLGHPSATNNEQFF. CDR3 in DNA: TGTGCCAGCAGCTTAGGCCATCCTAGCGCAACTAACAATGAGCAGTTCTTC.

The CDR3 DNA reads as TGTGCCAGCAGTGTGGACAGTGGTAATGAAAAACTGTTTTTT. It specifies CASSVDSGNEKLFF. This rearrangement joins TRBV2 to TRBJ1-4, with D possibly being TRBD1 (6 bases). The CDR3 loop spans 14 amino acids. Trimming left V 4 bases short and J 4 bases short, with 10 bases between. Germline values: CDR1 SNHLY, CDR2 FYNNEI.